One and the same sample provided the 17 T cell receptor beta chains below, sequenced in a study of blood T cell repertoires in COVID-19. Assay: immunoSEQ multiplex PCR; the TCRdb copy retains only in-frame clones and omits some. The sample consists of about 21,000 clones, 70% to 85% of them appearing once. Sequencing was done on a sample of peripheral blood. These receptors were taken from a human donor in a cohort sampled during active COVID-19.

The chain is built from TRBV19 and TRBJ2-2; no definite D call. This CDR3 spans 14 amino acids. With 1 base removed from V and 4 bases from J, the gap between germline ends came to 7 bases. Per germline, CDR1 LNHDA and CDR2 SQIVND (reference sequence). CDR3 amino acids: CASSIAPSTGELFF. Here the CDR3 DNA reads TGTGCCAGTAGTATAGCCCCCTCCACCGGGGAGCTGTTTTTT.

The rearrangement uses TRBV14 and TRBJ1-1; D call uncertain. The CDR3 is 14 amino acids. The germline gives CDR1 SGHDN, CDR2 FVKESK. Deletions cut 5 bases from V and 4 bases from J, with 14 bases between. The CDR3 DNA reads TGTGCCAGCAGCACCGGAGCATGGGTCACTGAAGCTTTCTTT. Protein sequence: CASSTGAWVTEAFF.

The rearrangement links TRBV11-2 to TRBJ2-1; D might be TRBD2 (6 bases). V dropped 1 base and J dropped 9 bases, with 19 bases sitting between them. This CDR3 is 16 amino acids long. CDR1 is SGHAT and CDR2 is FQNNGV in the germline V gene. CDR3 bases: TGTGCCAGCAGCTTAGTTGGACTAACTAATACAGTTGAGCAGTTCTTC. The encoded protein is CASSLVGLTNTVEQFF.

The chain carries TRBV15 and TRBJ2-7, with D perhaps TRBD1 (5 bases). The CDR3 consists of 14 residues. Looked up from germline, CDR1 is LNHNV and CDR2 is YYDKDF (reference sequence). Trimming took off 4 bases at V and 2 bases at J, with 12 bases between the two ends. The CDR3 here is CATSIIDRTYEQYF. The CDR3 bases are TGTGCCACCAGCATAATTGACAGAACCTACGAGCAGTACTTC.

This clone was picked up one time. This chain connects TRBV9 to TRBJ1-2, with D unresolved. The CDR3 sequence is 13 residues long. Germline lookup yields CDR1 SGDLS and CDR2 YYNGEE. The V end was cut by 0 bases, the J end by 3 bases, with 6 bases between. Here the CDR3 DNA reads TGTGCCAGCAGCGTAGGAGCGGACTATGGCTACACCTTC. It specifies CASSVGADYGYTF.

The chain is built from TRBV4-3 and TRBJ2-3; TRBD2 is a possible D gene (6 bases). The CDR3 contains 14 residues. The germline V gene encodes CDR1 LGHNA and CDR2 YSLEER. Trimming shortened V by 0 bases and J by 3 bases, and 7 bases separated the two germline ends. This CDR3 is CASSQELATDTQYF. For the CDR3, the DNA is TGCGCCAGCAGCCAAGAGCTAGCGACAGATACGCAGTATTTT.

For the CDR3, the DNA is TGTGCCAGAAGCTTGGGGGTCAGGCAGCCAAGAACTTATGGCTACACCTTC. Residues: CARSLGVRQPRTYGYTF. The chain has TRBV5-3 and TRBJ1-2; D unclear. TRBV5-3 is labeled an ORF, and its function is uncertain. The germline V and J ends were trimmed by 0 bases and 5 bases, with 20 bases remaining between them. This CDR3 spans 17 amino acids.

In its sample, this clone was seen once. This chain connects TRBV7-2 to TRBJ2-3; TRBD2 aligns across 12 bases. The ends lost 1 base at V and 6 bases at J; junction bases unmatched: 8. Germline CDR1 SGHTA, CDR2 FQGNSA. This CDR3 comprises 17 residues. The CDR3 spells CASSLDPLAGGLDTQYF. The DNA of the CDR3 is TGTGCCAGCAGCTTAGATCCCCTAGCGGGAGGGCTGGATACGCAGTATTTT.

The chain links TRBV5-1 to TRBJ2-1; 14 bases are a match to TRBD2. The V and J ends lost 2 bases and 9 bases, in that order; junction bases with no gene match: 4. The germline CDR1 and CDR2 sequences are SGHRS and YFSETQ. This CDR3 region has 15 residues. CDR3 in amino acids: CASSFGTSGRGEQFF. Here the CDR3 DNA reads TGCGCCAGCAGCTTCGGGACTAGCGGGAGAGGTGAGCAGTTCTTC.

In its sample, this clone was seen once. In DNA form, the CDR3 reads TGTGCCAGCAGCCCAGGGGGAGTGCCGCACGAGCAGTACTTC. Encoded protein: CASSPGGVPHEQYF. The chain employs TRBV9 and TRBJ2-7; TRBD1 agrees at 7 bases. The CDR3 has 14 residues. After removal of 4 bases from V and 5 bases from J, the junction contained 9 bases not matched to a gene. Germline values: CDR1 SGDLS, CDR2 YYNGEE.

This clone showed up just a few times. The V gene is TRBV28, the J gene TRBJ2-7; no definite D call. V shed 8 bases and J shed 3 bases, with 14 bases lying between them. Germline V CDR1 and CDR2: MDHEN, SYDVKM. This CDR3 has 13 residues. DNA for the CDR3: TGTGCCAGCGGATCCACACCGGGCTACGAGCAGTACTTC. Translating it yields CASGSTPGYEQYF.

The rearrangement uses TRBV4-1 and TRBJ2-1; TRBD2 matches at 9 bases. The germline CDR1 and CDR2 sequences are MGHRA and YSYEKL. The V segment lost 4 bases and the J segment 8 bases; nucleotides outside the gene matches: 15. This CDR3 is built from 17 residues. This chain's CDR3 is CASSPKREDLRKDEQFF. CDR3 nucleotides: TGCGCCAGCAGCCCGAAGCGGGAGGATCTTCGGAAGGATGAGCAGTTCTTC.

This chain connects TRBV14 to TRBJ2-3, with a possible D match to TRBD2 (5 bases). The CDR3 is 14 amino acids. The germline V and J ends were trimmed by 1 base and 6 bases, with 11 bases remaining between them. Germline-derived CDR1 and CDR2 are SGHDN and FVKESK. CDR3: CASSQVGAGDTQYF. The CDR3 region has the DNA TGTGCCAGCAGCCAAGTGGGAGCAGGTGATACGCAGTATTTT.

The chain uses TRBV7-9 and TRBJ2-3; D perhaps matches TRBD1 (6 bases). From germline, CDR1 is SEHNR and CDR2 FQNEAQ (reference sequence). The CDR3 length is 15 residues. V was clipped by 2 bases and J by 6 bases, with 15 bases between them. The CDR3 is CASSLTGQLGDTQYF. Written as DNA, the CDR3 is TGTGCCAGCAGCTTAACAGGGCAGTTGGGGGATACGCAGTATTTT. The full variable domain, completed using reference TRBV7-9 and TRBJ2-3, is DTGVSQNPRHKITKRGQNVTFRCDPISEHNRLYWYRQTLGQGPEFLTYFQNEAQLEKSRLLSDRFSAERPKGSFSTLEIQRTEQGDSAMYLCASSLTGQLGDTQYFGPGTRLTVL.

This clone was observed a handful of times. The V call is TRBV5-1, the J call TRBJ1-3; possibly TRBD1 for D (5 bases). Germline-derived CDR1 and CDR2 are SGHRS and YFSETQ. Trimming removed 6 bases at V and 2 bases at J, with 21 bases between. This CDR3 contains 17 residues. The CDR3 loop is CASTWGQPGRAGNTIYF. The CDR3 DNA reads TGCGCCAGCACCTGGGGCCAGCCAGGTAGAGCTGGAAACACCATATATTTT.

V usage is TRBV19 and J usage is TRBJ1-5, with 9 nucleotides matching TRBD1. With 9 bases clipped from V and 11 bases from J, the junction kept 8 bases outside the gene matches. The CDR3 consists of 12 residues. CDR1 is LNHDA, CDR2 SQIVND, per germline (reference sequence). The CDR3: CASKTGGTTQHF. The CDR3 bases are TGTGCCAGCAAGACAGGGGGGACGACCCAGCATTTT.

V is TRBV7-9 and J is TRBJ1-2; TRBD1 is a possible D gene (6 bases). Trimming removed 2 bases from V and 4 bases from J, with 11 bases in between. The CDR3 length is 14 residues. Germline CDR1 and CDR2: SEHNR and FQNEAQ (reference sequence). Here the CDR3 DNA reads TGTGCCAGCAGCTTAAGGCGAGGGGGCTATGGCTACACCTTC. Residues: CASSLRRGGYGYTF.